What follows are 20 T cell receptor delta chains derived from one specimen sequenced in a study of gamma-delta chains in newborns, infants, children (dated by TCRdb to between 2019 and 2020). TCRdb names Illumina MiSeq as the instrument used. With CATT, TCRdb called clones again from the public reads; duplicate DNA rows were later joined. The sample table contains more than 9,000 delta-chain clones; only one count was recorded for 8.5% to 9.5% of them. The ten largest account for over 7.5% of the sample. The sequenced sample consisted of blood. All receptors derive from a child who was a newborn, infant or young child, either healthy, febrile or measles-vaccinated (not recorded which).

By sample share, this clone is medium-sized (0.01 to 0.1%). J is TRDJ2 and V is TRDV2; TRDD3 matches 7 bases. J lost 4 bases, V lost 4 bases, and 8 bases had no gene match. The germline gives CDR1 GEAIGNYY, CDR2 EKD. The CDR3 extends over 15 amino acids. The CDR3: CACEGLGTPTAQLFF. CDR3 nucleotides: TGTGCCTGTGAAGGACTGGGGACGCCGACAGCACAACTCTTCTTT.

This clone showed up just a few times. This clone may be a read error of a much larger clone one base away. The chain is built from TRDV2 and TRDJ1; no reliable D call. This CDR3 is built from 17 residues. Looked up from germline, CDR1 is GEAIGNYY and CDR2 is EKD. V shed 2 bases and J shed 0 bases, with 18 bases lying between them. In DNA, the CDR3 is TGTGCCTGTGACAGCCTCACGGATCGCGCAAACACCGATAAACTCATCTTT. It is translated as CACDSLTDRANTDKLIF.

The V and J genes are TRDV2 and TRDJ3; 13 bases fit TRDD3. The CDR3 totals 22 residues. V lost 4 bases to trimming and J lost 2 bases; unmatched junction nucleotides: 16. Germline V gene data show CDR1 as GEAIGNYY and CDR2 as EKD. CDR3 amino acids: CACDPVLGDTRSSTWDTRQMFF. The CDR3, as DNA: TGTGCCTGTGATCCAGTACTGGGGGATACGCGTAGTAGTACCTGGGACACCCGACAGATGTTTTTC.

This clone was picked up a small number of times. This chain connects TRDV1 to TRDJ1; D not resolved. With 0 bases removed from V and 2 bases from J, the gap between germline ends came to 10 bases. Germline CDR1 and CDR2: TSWWSYY and QGS. The CDR3 spans 15 residues. In DNA form, the CDR3 reads TGTGCTCTTGGGGAACTTACATGGATTACCGATAAACTCATCTTT. It is translated as CALGELTWITDKLIF.

This clone was counted a few times. The junction does not match germline at one end; this may be a read error. The same CDR3 is also encoded by other DNA sequences in this sample. V and J are TRDV2 and TRDJ2; 9 bases match TRDD3. The germline V gene encodes CDR1 GEAIGNYY and CDR2 EKD. The length of the CDR3 is 15 residues. CDR3 region: CACDTLGDLTARLFF. In DNA form, the CDR3 reads TGTGCCTGTGACACCCTGGGGGATTTGACAGCACGACTCTTCTTT.

Only a few counts were recorded for this clone. V gene TRDV2 combines with J gene TRDJ1; a weak D match, TRDD3 (6 bases). The germline V gene has CDR1 GEAIGNYY and CDR2 EKD. Trimming took off 3 bases at V and 0 bases at J, with 22 bases between the two ends. CDR3 length equals 18 residues. CDR3 residues: CACDGMGMSRENTDKLIF. CDR3 sequence (DNA): TGTGCCTGTGACGGGATGGGGATGTCAAGAGAAAACACCGATAAACTCATCTTT.

This clone has a handful of counts. V gene TRDV2 combines with J gene TRDJ1; 8 bases agree with TRDD3. Germline values: CDR1 GEAIGNYY, CDR2 EKD. There are 17 residues in the CDR3. Trimming cost V 0 bases and J 8 bases; bases outside gene matches: 16. CDR3: CACDTVTTGGPNKKLIF. CDR3 in DNA: TGTGCCTGTGACACCGTCACTACTGGGGGGCCAAATAAAAAACTCATCTTT.

This clone has a handful of counts. The chain is built from TRDV3 and TRDJ1; D tentatively reads TRDD1 or TRDD3 (5 bases each). Germline assignment: CDR1 TVYSNPD and CDR2 GDNSRS (reference sequence). The CDR3 contains 15 residues. V gave up 1 base and J gave up 1 base, with 16 bases separating them. The CDR3 DNA reads as TGTGCCTTTAAAATACTGCGTACTGGCACCGATAAACTCATCTTT. Translating gives CAFKILRTGTDKLIF.

In its sample, this clone ranks as medium-sized. J is TRDJ1 and V is TRDV2; maybe TRDD3 (5 bases). The germline gives CDR1 GEAIGNYY, CDR2 EKD. Trimming cost V 0 bases and J 2 bases, with 15 bases left between them. This CDR3 is 16 amino acids long. The DNA of the CDR3 is TGTGCCTGTGACACCGTGGAAAGGTGGGGAACCGATAAACTCATCTTT. Its translation: CACDTVERWGTDKLIF.

V gene TRDV2 combines with J gene TRDJ3; 7 nucleotides line up with TRDD3. This CDR3 region has 20 residues. Germline assignment: CDR1 GEAIGNYY and CDR2 EKD. J was trimmed by 3 bases and V by 0 bases; bases with no gene match: 13. DNA for the CDR3: TGTGCCTGTGACACCGGTAGCCTGGGGATAGGAGTCTGGGACACCCGACAGATGTTTTTC. As protein: CACDTGSLGIGVWDTRQMFF.

This clone is labeled as medium-sized. V usage is TRDV2 and J usage is TRDJ3; a possible D gene is TRDD3 (6 bases). Trimming removed 0 bases from V and 0 bases from J, with 26 bases in between. The CDR3 consists of 23 residues. The germline V gene encodes CDR1 GEAIGNYY and CDR2 EKD. This chain's CDR3 is CACDTLSLKAGDRSSWDTRQMFF. As DNA, the CDR3 is TGTGCCTGTGACACCCTATCGCTTAAAGCTGGGGATCGGAGCTCCTGGGACACCCGACAGATGTTTTTC.

The J gene is TRDJ3, the V gene TRDV2; 11 bases fit TRDD3. V was pared by 3 bases and J by 0 bases, with 6 bases of the junction left unmatched. The germline V gene encodes CDR1 GEAIGNYY and CDR2 EKD. This CDR3 contains 19 residues. The CDR3 loop is CACDPILGDNSWDTRQMFF. Written as DNA, the CDR3 is TGTGCCTGTGACCCTATACTGGGGGATAACTCCTGGGACACCCGACAGATGTTTTTC.

This chain connects TRDV2 to TRDJ1; 11 bases match TRDD3. CDR3 length: 18 amino acids. J gave up 0 bases and V 3 bases, and 11 bases lay outside the gene matches. CDR1 and CDR2 (germline): GEAIGNYY, EKD. The CDR3 DNA is TGTGCCTGTGACTTACTGGGGGATAAGTTTCATTACACCGATAAACTCATCTTT. Translated: CACDLLGDKFHYTDKLIF.

This clone was picked up a small number of times. The protein in TCRdb stems from a much larger clone and differs at residue 12 from this DNA's translation, likely a read error; here the protein is translated from the DNA. The V gene is TRDV2, the J gene TRDJ1; TRDD3 matches at 9 bases. This CDR3 has 14 amino acids. Germline lookup yields CDR1 GEAIGNYY and CDR2 EKD. Here the CDR3 reads CACDPLGDRAKPIF. The DNA for the CDR3 is TGTGCCTGTGACCCCCTGGGGGATCGGGCTAAACCCATCTTT.

The chain couples TRDV2 to TRDJ3; TRDD3 matches 10 bases. The CDR3 sequence is 19 residues long. CDR1 is GEAIGNYY, CDR2 EKD, per germline. After removal of 0 bases from V and 2 bases from J, the junction contained 6 bases not matched to a gene. DNA of the CDR3: TGTGCCTGTGACACCATAGGCCTGGGGGATACCTGGGACACCCGACAGATGTTTTTC. This gives the protein CACDTIGLGDTWDTRQMFF.

V is TRDV2 and J is TRDJ3, with 8 bases lining up with TRDD3. With 3 bases clipped from V and 0 bases from J, the junction kept 9 bases outside the gene matches. CDR3 length: 19 residues. Germline V gene sequence: CDR1 GEAIGNYY, CDR2 EKD. The CDR3 DNA reads TGTGCCTGTGACCGTACTGGGGGTTTGCCCTCCTGGGACACCCGACAGATGTTTTTC. Its translation: CACDRTGGLPSWDTRQMFF.

This clone was observed a handful of times. This chain uses TRDV2 with TRDJ1; possibly TRDD3 for D (6 bases). Per germline, CDR1 GEAIGNYY and CDR2 EKD. Trimming pared 0 bases from V and 0 bases from J, leaving 16 bases between. CDR3 length: 17 residues. The CDR3, as DNA: TGTGCCTGTGACACCGGTACCGGGGGACGGTACACCGATAAACTCATCTTT. As protein: CACDTGTGGRYTDKLIF.

This clone came up a few times. CDR3 sequence: CACDTVGGLLGDKSDKLIF. The CDR3 DNA sequence: TGTGCCTGTGACACCGTCGGGGGGCTGCTGGGGGATAAATCCGATAAACTCATCTTT. The rearrangement links TRDV2 to TRDJ1; the match to TRDD3 covers 10 bases. V lost 0 bases and J lost 3; bases outside the gene matches: 15. The CDR3 contains 19 residues. Germline V gene lookup returns CDR1 GEAIGNYY and CDR2 EKD.

This chain joins TRDV2 and TRDJ3; 10 bases match TRDD3. This CDR3 has 20 amino acids. Germline CDR1 and CDR2: GEAIGNYY and EKD. V lost 3 bases, J lost 0 bases, and 10 bases stayed unmatched. DNA of the CDR3: TGTGCCTGTGACGCGGTTACTGGGGGGATACGCTCCTGGGACACCCGACAGATGTTTTTC. It encodes CACDAVTGGIRSWDTRQMFF.

This clone occurred a few times. This chain connects TRDV2 to TRDJ1, with 13 bases identical to TRDD3. Germline V gene sequence: CDR1 GEAIGNYY, CDR2 EKD. The CDR3 runs 19 residues. The V segment lost 0 bases and the J segment 3 bases; nucleotides outside the gene matches: 12. CDR3 residues: CACDTPFTGGYDHSDKLIF. The CDR3 DNA sequence: TGTGCCTGTGACACCCCATTTACTGGGGGATACGACCATTCCGATAAACTCATCTTT.